Below, 5 T cell receptor beta chains from the same sample are listed, as sequenced in a study of T cell repertoires in ileal Crohn's disease. Sequenced by immunoSEQ multiplex PCR; TCRdb stores in-frame clones only, minus some. The sample shows approximately 9,000 clones, around 78% of them seen only once. The source material was ileal tissue. The receptors come from an adult with Crohn's disease.

The chain is built from TRBV7-6 and TRBJ1-1; 8 bases are shared with TRBD1. CDR1 SGHVS and CDR2 FNYEAQ come from the germline V gene. With V trimmed by 4 bases and J by 8 bases, 3 bases remained unmatched. The CDR3 has 12 amino acids. The CDR3 loop is CASSSQGAEAFF. The CDR3 DNA reads as TGTGCCAGCAGCTCCCAGGGGGCGGAAGCTTTCTTT.

V and J are TRBV5-1 and TRBJ2-5, with 10 bases that match TRBD2. The V gene end was trimmed by 6 bases and the J gene end by 5 bases; junction bases not matched to a gene: 4. The germline gives CDR1 SGHRS, CDR2 YFSETQ. The CDR3 sequence is 13 residues long. CDR3 residues: CASTSGGAETQYF. The CDR3 region has the DNA TGCGCCAGCACGAGCGGGGGGGCGGAGACCCAGTACTTC.

This chain connects TRBV27 to TRBJ2-7; 7 bases map to TRBD1. Unmatched junction bases numbered 7, after V lost 6 bases and J lost 5 bases. Germline V gene sequence: CDR1 MNHEY, CDR2 SMNVEV (reference sequence). The CDR3 loop spans 13 amino acids. The CDR3 loop reads CASSLQGSHEQYF. For the CDR3, the DNA is TGTGCCAGCAGCCTACAGGGGTCGCACGAGCAGTACTTC.

This clone was picked up a small number of times. V usage is TRBV15 and J usage is TRBJ2-1; maybe TRBD2 (6 bases). The CDR3 runs to 15 residues. The germline V and J ends were trimmed by 4 bases and 1 base, with 11 bases remaining between them. Germline loops: CDR1 LNHNV, CDR2 YYDKDF (reference sequence). This CDR3 reads CATSNFAGSYNEQFF. The CDR3 nucleotides are TGTGCCACCAGCAACTTTGCGGGGTCCTACAATGAGCAGTTCTTC. Full variable domain (remainder filled in from reference TRBV15 and TRBJ2-1): DAMVIQNPRYQVTQFGKPVTLSCSQTLNHNVMYWYQQKSSQAPKLLFHYYDKDFNNEADTPDNFQSRRPNTSFCFLDIRSPGLGDTAMYLCATSNFAGSYNEQFFGPGTRLTVL.

On this clone itself: Other DNA variants within this sample encode the same CDR3. This chain links TRBV19 with TRBJ2-5; 9 nucleotides line up with TRBD2. Germline V CDR1 and CDR2: LNHDA, SQIVND (reference sequence). The CDR3 extends over 14 amino acids. V was clipped by 0 bases and J by 4 bases; unmatched bases: 0. CDR3 protein: CASSIDSGGETQYF. CDR3 DNA: TGTGCCAGTAGTATAGATAGCGGGGGAGAGACCCAGTACTTC.